These T cell receptor beta chains were read from a single sample in a study of blood T cell repertoires in COVID-19. Measured with immunoSEQ multiplex PCR; TCRdb has only the in-frame clones, and not every one. Of 200,000 to 250,000 clones in the sample, roughly 80% were seen once. Sequencing input: peripheral blood. These receptors came from a woman older than 75 with active or convalescent COVID-19. Each CDR3 is given with its conserved first and last residue.

cdr3_aa: CASSPGTVGYEQYF
j_call: TRBJ2-7
v_call: TRBV18

cdr3_aa: CATSNQTDEQFF
j_call: TRBJ2-1
v_call: TRBV24-1

cdr3_aa: CASSGTLQETQYF
j_call: TRBJ2-5
v_call: TRBV11-1

cdr3_aa: CASSREGGEKLFF
j_call: TRBJ1-4
v_call: TRBV12-3/TRBV12-4

cdr3_aa: CASGSVAYNEQFF
j_call: TRBJ2-1
v_call: TRBV7-9

cdr3_aa: CASSGQGYRYGYTF
j_call: TRBJ1-2
v_call: TRBV19

cdr3_aa: CASRRTGGRDSPLHF
j_call: TRBJ1-6
v_call: TRBV28

cdr3_aa: CASSLAATGEETQYF
j_call: TRBJ2-5
v_call: TRBV5-1

cdr3_aa: CASSVVREVIFEQYF
j_call: TRBJ2-7
v_call: TRBV7-8

cdr3_aa: CASSYSGSGTSYEQYF
j_call: TRBJ2-7
v_call: TRBV6-5

cdr3_aa: CASRPGTVTNYGYTF
j_call: TRBJ1-2
v_call: TRBV5-1

cdr3_aa: CASAPGQGRTGELFF
j_call: TRBJ2-2
v_call: TRBV12-5

cdr3_aa: CASSLGDRGHTEAFF
j_call: TRBJ1-1
v_call: TRBV5-5

cdr3_aa: CASSLLTGTGGANVLTF
j_call: TRBJ2-6
v_call: TRBV7-3

cdr3_aa: CATVSVDEQYF
j_call: TRBJ2-7
v_call: TRBV10-3

cdr3_aa: CASSTDSSGANVLTF
j_call: TRBJ2-6
v_call: TRBV5-1

cdr3_aa: CASSYGTGFQWTEAFF
j_call: TRBJ1-1
v_call: TRBV6-5

cdr3_aa: CASSEAYRNTEAFF
j_call: TRBJ1-1
v_call: TRBV2

cdr3_aa: CASSYSPGVAGELFF
j_call: TRBJ2-2
v_call: TRBV6-5

cdr3_aa: CASSPTSGGADTQYF
j_call: TRBJ2-3
v_call: TRBV11-2

cdr3_aa: CASSWGQSNTGELFF
j_call: TRBJ2-2
v_call: TRBV18

cdr3_aa: CAITGGREGEQYF
j_call: TRBJ2-7
v_call: TRBV10-3

cdr3_aa: CASSWTGVDSPLHF
j_call: TRBJ1-6
v_call: TRBV11-2

cdr3_aa: CASSYGQGFNYGYTF
j_call: TRBJ1-2
v_call: TRBV11-2

cdr3_aa: CASSPAALRGEQYF
j_call: TRBJ2-7
v_call: TRBV3-1/TRBV3-2

cdr3_aa: CASSANRNTEAFF
j_call: TRBJ1-1
v_call: TRBV19

cdr3_aa: CASSFRPGTGGFGYTF
j_call: TRBJ1-2
v_call: TRBV27

cdr3_aa: CAWSRNRGLISYEQYF
j_call: TRBJ2-7
v_call: TRBV30

cdr3_aa: CATSRDRTGGAFF
j_call: TRBJ1-1
v_call: TRBV15

cdr3_aa: CASSYASGQPQHF
j_call: TRBJ1-5
v_call: TRBV6-5

cdr3_aa: CAWSRPLANYGYTF
j_call: TRBJ1-2
v_call: TRBV30

cdr3_aa: CASSQEGGGAGVPYEQYF
j_call: TRBJ2-7
v_call: TRBV4-3

cdr3_aa: CASSLRLAGYTGELFF
j_call: TRBJ2-2
v_call: TRBV11-3

cdr3_aa: CASRGYDRGNTEAFF
j_call: TRBJ1-1
v_call: TRBV27

cdr3_aa: CASSPGGSRWGYTF
j_call: TRBJ1-2
v_call: TRBV28